This is a list of T cell receptor beta chains from one sample in a study of blood T cell repertoires in COVID-19. The method was immunoSEQ multiplex PCR; TCRdb's version includes in-frame clones alone and lacks a portion of them. The sample records about 170,000 clones, 70% to 90% being singletons. Sequencing was performed on peripheral blood. The origin of the receptors is a man at least 80 years old with COVID-19, enrolled during active disease. The CDR3 runs from the conserved cysteine through the conserved F or W. A D gene is named only where the DNA matches it firmly. A clone size is listed for some rows: how often the clone was seen (once, few, many), or a class if it is expanded.

size	D	J	V	CDR3	DNA
once	TRBD1	TRBJ1-6	TRBV3-1/TRBV3-2	CASTQTGGGLPLHF	TGTGCCAGCACCCAAACAGGGGGCGGACTACCCCTCCACTTT
.	.	TRBJ1-5	TRBV5-5	CASSLGGGGQPQHF	TGTGCCAGCAGCTTGGGTGGGGGCGGGCAGCCCCAGCATTTT
.	.	TRBJ1-3	TRBV10-3	CAIRKTVSGNTIYF	TGTGCCATCAGGAAGACAGTCTCTGGAAACACCATATATTTT
.	.	TRBJ1-1	TRBV28	CASKPGGILTEAFF	TGTGCCAGCAAGCCGGGGGGAATCCTAACTGAAGCTTTCTTT
.	.	TRBJ2-5	TRBV5-1	CASTSDRRETQYF	TGCGCCAGCACTTCAGACAGGAGAGAGACCCAGTACTTC
.	TRBD2	TRBJ2-3	TRBV14	CASSSLAGGPDTQYF	TGTGCCAGCAGCTCTCTAGCGGGGGGGCCAGATACGCAGTATTTT
few	TRBD1	TRBJ2-7	TRBV7-2	CASSLAGTGGDLEQYF	TGTGCCAGCAGCTTAGCCGGGACAGGGGGGGACTTGGAGCAGTACTTC
.	.	TRBJ1-1	TRBV10-3	CAISAISGEAFF	TGTGCCATCTCCGCGATCTCAGGGGAGGCTTTCTTT
few	.	TRBJ1-5	TRBV19	CASSTVDRPQHF	TGTGCCAGTAGCACAGTGGATCGGCCCCAGCATTTT
.	.	TRBJ1-3	TRBV11-3	CASSSGVGNTIYF	TGTGCCAGCAGCTCAGGGGTTGGAAACACCATATATTTT
.	TRBD1	TRBJ1-1	TRBV19	CASSTTPGKGANTEAFF	TGTGCCAGTAGTACCACCCCCGGAAAGGGGGCGAACACTGAAGCTTTCTTT
.	.	TRBJ1-1	TRBV19	CASRGQEGGMNTEAFF	TGTGCCAGTAGGGGCCAGGAGGGGGGGATGAACACTGAAGCTTTCTTT
few	TRBD1	TRBJ1-4	TRBV5-1	CASSSGTGNEKLFF	TGCGCCAGCAGCTCCGGGACAGGGAATGAAAAACTGTTTTTT
.	.	TRBJ2-5	TRBV20-1	CSGSRGPEETQYF	TGCAGTGGTAGTAGGGGCCCCGAGGAGACCCAGTACTTC
few	.	TRBJ1-3	TRBV9	CASSETSGNTIYF	TGTGCCAGCAGCGAAACAAGTGGAAACACCATATATTTT
.	TRBD1	TRBJ2-7	TRBV27	CASSSLQGALGEQYF	TGTGCCAGTTCCAGCCTCCAGGGGGCGCTGGGGGAGCAGTACTTC
.	.	TRBJ1-1	TRBV19	CASSIRRDEAFF	TGTGCCAGTAGTATCCGACGGGATGAAGCTTTCTTT
.	.	TRBJ2-3	TRBV5-1	CASSLSRANTDTQYF	TGCGCCAGCAGCTTATCCAGGGCCAACACAGATACGCAGTATTTT
few	.	TRBJ1-4	TRBV6-5	CASSYSGANEKLFF	TGTGCCAGCAGTTACTCGGGGGCCAATGAAAAACTGTTTTTT
.	TRBD1	TRBJ1-5	TRBV5-6	CASSLFRQGRSNQPQHF	TGTGCCAGCAGCTTGTTTAGACAGGGGAGAAGCAATCAGCCCCAGCATTTT